These T cell receptor beta chains were read from a single sample in a study of beta chain features in type 1 diabetes. The table came from immunoSEQ multiplex PCR; TCRdb's copy has only in-frame clones and leaves some out. Of some 150,000 clones detected, less than 10% appear once; the ten largest clones hold 0.5% to 0.65%. The sample consisted of central memory CD4+ T cells from blood. All receptors come from a woman between 35 and 50 years old in good health. Each CDR3 is given with its conserved first and last residue. The D gene is left open where the match is weak. Not all rows give a size; the values are once, few, many and, for expanded clones, a class.

d_gene,len,abundance,j_gene,v_gene,CDR3aa,CDR3nt
TRBD2,15,NA,TRBJ2-5,TRBV5-4,CASNSPAGGAETQYF,TGTGCCAGCAACTCCCCTGCGGGGGGGGCAGAGACCCAGTACTTC
NA,14,few,TRBJ2-7,TRBV5-1,CASSLAGSAREQYF,TGCGCCAGCAGCTTGGCGGGGTCTGCTAGGGAGCAGTACTTC
NA,15,NA,TRBJ2-6,TRBV5-5,CASSLANSGANVLTF,TGTGCCAGCAGCTTGGCCAACTCTGGGGCCAACGTCCTGACTTTC
TRBD2,17,NA,TRBJ2-4,TRBV18,CASSPQGGALAKNIQYF,TGTGCCAGCTCACCACAGGGAGGGGCTCTAGCCAAAAACATTCAGTACTTC
TRBD1,11,many,TRBJ2-7,TRBV29-1,CSGGQAYEQYF,TGCAGCGGGGGACAGGCCTACGAGCAGTACTTC
TRBD2,16,few,TRBJ2-3,TRBV11-2,CASSRLSGGGTDTQYF,TGTGCCAGCAGTCGACTAAGCGGGGGGGGCACAGATACGCAGTATTTT
NA,12,NA,TRBJ2-7,TRBV28,CASSLLAYEQYF,TGTGCCAGCAGTTTATTAGCCTACGAGCAGTACTTC
TRBD1,16,few,TRBJ2-1,TRBV27,CASSLLDRGSYNEQFF,TGTGCCAGCAGTTTACTGGACAGGGGGTCCTACAATGAGCAGTTCTTC
TRBD2,17,NA,TRBJ2-2,TRBV7-2,CASSLATRGGNTGELFF,TGTGCCAGCAGCTTAGCGACGCGGGGGGGGAACACCGGGGAGCTGTTTTTT
NA,15,NA,TRBJ2-4,TRBV6-5,CASSRGEAPRNIQYF,TGTGCCAGCAGTCGGGGAGAGGCACCTAGAAACATTCAGTACTTC
NA,11,NA,TRBJ2-7,TRBV10-1,CASSEGEGLRF,TGCGCCAGCAGTGAGGGAGAGGGCCTACGGTTC
NA,15,few,TRBJ2-3,TRBV5-1,CASSFQAVGTDTQYF,TGCGCCAGCAGTTTTCAGGCTGTGGGCACAGATACGCAGTATTTT
NA,16,NA,TRBJ2-2,TRBV9,CASSLRGGGYTGELFF,TGTGCCAGCAGCCTCCGTGGGGGCGGATATACCGGGGAGCTGTTTTTT
TRBD1,15,few,TRBJ2-2,TRBV5-1,CASSTDRGSSGELFF,TGCGCCAGCAGCACCGACAGGGGTTCGTCCGGGGAGCTGTTTTTT
NA,16,few,TRBJ1-6,TRBV18,CASSDGRQGRTSPLHF,TGTGCCAGCTCAGACGGACGTCAAGGGAGGACATCACCCCTCCACTTT
NA,11,many,TRBJ2-1,TRBV2,CASSGDSEQFF,TGTGCCAGCAGCGGCGACTCTGAGCAGTTCTTC
NA,14,few,TRBJ1-1,TRBV27,CASRKLRANTEAFF,TGTGCCAGCAGAAAATTAAGAGCGAACACTGAAGCTTTCTTT
NA,16,NA,TRBJ2-5,TRBV7-2,CASSLSLGANQETQYF,TGTGCCAGCAGCTTATCCCTCGGAGCGAACCAAGAGACCCAGTACTTC
TRBD2,15,few,TRBJ2-3,TRBV6-5,CASGKTGGPTDTQYF,TGTGCCAGCGGGAAAACGGGGGGTCCCACAGATACGCAGTATTTT
TRBD2,13,many,TRBJ2-3,TRBV29-1,CSVSSGGADTQYF,TGCAGCGTATCGAGCGGGGGGGCAGATACGCAGTATTTT
NA,11,NA,TRBJ2-7,TRBV29-1,CSGGETYEQYF,TGCAGCGGTGGGGAGACCTACGAGCAGTACTTC
NA,12,few,TRBJ2-3,TRBV7-6,CASSLLADTQYF,TGTGCCAGCAGCCTACTCGCAGATACGCAGTATTTT
TRBD1,14,NA,TRBJ2-5,TRBV9,CASSPRQGLETQYF,TGTGCCAGCAGCCCCAGACAGGGTTTGGAGACCCAGTACTTC
NA,13,few,TRBJ1-1,TRBV27,CASSSRVLTEAFF,TGTGCCAGCAGTTCTCGGGTGCTCACTGAAGCTTTCTTT
TRBD1,15,NA,TRBJ2-2,TRBV7-6,CASSWTGANTGELFF,TGTGCCAGCAGCTGGACAGGGGCGAACACCGGGGAGCTGTTTTTT
TRBD1,14,NA,TRBJ2-3,TRBV12-5,CASGRDRDTDTQYF,TGTGCTAGTGGTCGGGACAGAGACACAGATACGCAGTATTTT
TRBD2,15,NA,TRBJ2-3,TRBV9,CASSPREGFTDTQYF,TGTGCCAGCAGCCCCCGGGAGGGGTTCACAGATACGCAGTATTTT
TRBD2,17,many,TRBJ2-3,TRBV5-1,CASSLMSSGGSTDTQYF,TGCGCCAGCAGCTTGATGTCTAGCGGGGGGTCCACAGATACGCAGTATTTT
TRBD1,16,few,TRBJ2-5,TRBV14,CASSQERNQGDRAQYF,TGTGCCAGCAGCCAAGAGCGAAACCAGGGGGATCGGGCCCAGTACTTC
TRBD1,20,few,TRBJ2-6,TRBV7-2,CASSLAYPGGSNSGANVLTF,TGTGCCAGCAGCTTAGCCTATCCAGGGGGTTCCAACTCTGGGGCCAACGTCCTGACTTTC
NA,15,few,TRBJ2-1,TRBV7-8,CASSLRGRGAHEQFF,TGTGCCAGCAGCTTAAGGGGGCGGGGGGCCCATGAGCAGTTCTTC
NA,16,NA,TRBJ1-2,TRBV5-4,CASSLAHLGANYGYTF,TGTGCCAGCAGCTTGGCCCATCTTGGGGCGAACTATGGCTACACCTTC
NA,12,few,TRBJ2-4,TRBV28,CASKENENIQYF,TGTGCCAGCAAAGAGAACGAAAACATTCAGTACTTC
TRBD1,13,few,TRBJ2-1,TRBV7-9,CASSLSPGGEQFF,TGTGCCAGCAGCTTAAGCCCAGGGGGCGAGCAGTTCTTC
NA,13,NA,TRBJ2-1,TRBV5-1,CASSRRGDNEQFF,TGCGCCAGCTCAAGGCGCGGGGACAATGAGCAGTTCTTC
NA,13,NA,TRBJ1-5,TRBV29-1,CSVGEDGNQPQHF,TGCAGCGTTGGGGAGGATGGCAATCAGCCCCAGCATTTT
NA,13,NA,TRBJ1-3,TRBV2,CASKGESGNTIYF,TGTGCCAGCAAGGGGGAGTCTGGAAACACCATATATTTT
NA,15,NA,TRBJ2-7,TRBV5-4,CASSPPGQSLPEQYF,TGTGCCAGCAGCCCCCCGGGACAATCTCTGCCCGAGCAGTACTTC
TRBD2,14,once,TRBJ2-3,TRBV5-4,CASSPSGGTDTQYF,TGTGCCAGCAGCCCAAGCGGGGGGACAGATACGCAGTATTTT
NA,14,NA,TRBJ2-5,TRBV18,CASSEGTGMETQYF,TGTGCCAGCTCAGAGGGCACAGGGATGGAGACCCAGTACTTC
TRBD1,15,many,TRBJ2-3,TRBV7-9,CASSLGDRGRDTQYF,TGTGCCAGCAGCTTAGGAGACAGGGGGAGAGATACGCAGTATTTT
TRBD1,16,many,TRBJ2-3,TRBV29-1,CSVKSIQGASTDTQYF,TGCAGCGTTAAATCGATTCAGGGGGCGTCCACAGATACGCAGTATTTT
NA,17,few,TRBJ2-6,TRBV4-3,CASSQDRAGSGANVLTF,TGCGCCAGCAGCCAAGATAGGGCGGGCTCTGGGGCCAACGTCCTGACTTTC
NA,12,few,TRBJ2-7,TRBV6-6,CASSYSLMEQYF,TGTGCCAGCAGTTACTCGTTAATGGAGCAGTACTTC
NA,15,NA,TRBJ2-1,TRBV5-1,CASSSSGDTYNEQFF,TGCGCCAGCAGCTCAAGCGGAGATACCTACAATGAGCAGTTCTTC
NA,14,few,TRBJ1-4,TRBV9,CASSAQGWTEKLFF,TGTGCCAGCAGCGCCCAGGGCTGGACCGAAAAACTGTTTTTT
NA,12,few,TRBJ1-2,TRBV5-4,CASSTAKDGYTF,TGTGCCAGCAGCACCGCTAAAGATGGCTACACCTTC
NA,14,few,TRBJ2-7,TRBV30,CAWSIRDMWYEQYF,TGTGCCTGGAGTATCCGGGACATGTGGTACGAGCAGTACTTC
TRBD2,14,NA,TRBJ2-1,TRBV19,CASKVGGGYDEQFF,TGTGCCAGTAAGGTGGGGGGGGGATACGATGAGCAGTTCTTC
NA,12,NA,TRBJ1-1,TRBV28,CASWSSNTEAFF,TGTGCCAGCTGGAGTTCGAACACTGAAGCTTTCTTT
NA,13,few,TRBJ2-3,TRBV7-2,CASSLRRGDTQYF,TGTGCCAGCAGCTTACGGCGAGGGGATACGCAGTATTTT
NA,12,few,TRBJ2-2,TRBV2,CASTRSTGELFF,TGTGCCAGCACCAGAAGCACCGGGGAGCTGTTTTTT
NA,15,NA,TRBJ1-1,TRBV7-9,CASSLAQAGYTEAFF,TGTGCCAGCAGCTTAGCGCAGGCAGGGTACACTGAAGCTTTCTTT
NA,12,few,TRBJ2-7,TRBV29-1,CSVGGRTYEQYF,TGCAGCGTTGGGGGGCGGACCTACGAGCAGTACTTC